The 10 T cell receptor beta chains presented below share a single source sample, sequenced in a study of T cell repertoires in cytomegalovirus infection. TCRdb recomputed calls from the reads with MiXCR, one row per CDR3 protein. The sample records some 480,000 distinct CDR3 sequences, roughly a third being singletons. These receptors are not linked to any known antigen. The material sequenced was cultured PBMCs, taken from culture after CMV antigen stimulation. The receptors were gathered from a human donor in good health (CMV status not recorded). Some clones in this sample may be carry-over from other donors' samples.

There are a few counts of this clonotype. The J gene is TRBJ1-1, the V gene TRBV19; unclear D gene. The V gene lost 5 bases and the J gene lost 0 bases, with 10 bases spanning the gap. The CDR3 has 14 residues. Germline-derived CDR1 and CDR2 are LNHDA and SQIVND (reference sequence). The CDR3 nucleotides are TGTGCCAGTAGTCCCCTCGGCATGAACACTGAAGCTTTCTTT. As protein: CASSPLGMNTEAFF.

The chain combines TRBV20-1 with TRBJ2-1, with D perhaps TRBD2 (5 bases). The CDR3 covers 15 residues. The V gene lost 4 bases and the J gene lost 0 bases, with 13 bases spanning the gap. The germline V gene has CDR1 DFQATT and CDR2 SNEGSKA (reference sequence). CDR3 in amino acids: CSAIRTPLSYNEQFF. In DNA, the CDR3 is TGCAGTGCTATCCGGACTCCCCTCTCCTACAATGAGCAGTTCTTC.

The chain couples TRBV29-1 to TRBJ2-7; 8 positions agree with TRBD2. Germline assignment: CDR1 SQVTM and CDR2 ANQGSEA. The trim removed 4 bases at V and 2 bases at J, leaving 7 bases unmatched. This CDR3 comprises 14 residues. The DNA for the CDR3 is TGCAGCGTTGGAGGATTCGGGGGGGCCTACGAGCAGTACTTC. It is translated as CSVGGFGGAYEQYF.

This clonotype was seen ten or more times. The gene calls are TRBV7-8 and TRBJ2-3, with D tentatively TRBD1 (7 bases). Trimming removed 5 bases from V and 6 bases from J, with 21 bases in between. CDR3 length equals 16 residues. CDR1 SGHVS and CDR2 FQNEAQ come from the germline V gene. The CDR3 is CASSRGGGAFIDTQYF. The DNA of the CDR3 is TGTGCCAGCAGCCGCGGAGGGGGCGCATTTATTGATACGCAGTATTTT.

This clonotype was seen a few times. The J gene is TRBJ1-5, the V gene TRBV5-6; D unclear. This CDR3 region has 16 residues. CDR1 SGHDT and CDR2 YYEEEE come from the germline V gene. CDR3 nucleotide sequence: TGTGCGGGGTCGGGGAGGCAAGACGATGGCAATCAGCCCCAGCATTTT. Its protein product is CAGSGRQDDGNQPQHF.

The chain links TRBV29-1 to TRBJ2-1; a weak D match, TRBD1 (5 bases). This CDR3 comprises 10 residues. Germline-derived CDR1 and CDR2 are SQVTM and ANQGSEA. The V end lost 6 bases, the J end lost 7 bases, and 7 bases lay between the germline ends. This CDR3 reads CSVKGNEQFF. In DNA, the CDR3 is TGCAGCGTCAAGGGGAATGAGCAGTTCTTC.

This clonotype was seen only once. The V call is TRBV24-1, the J call TRBJ2-2; TRBD1 matches 9 bases. Germline CDR1 is KGHDR and CDR2 is SFDVKD. The ends lost 2 bases at V and 5 bases at J; junction bases unmatched: 8. The CDR3 is 17 amino acids. CDR3 amino acids: CATSDWTGTGRTGELFF. DNA for the CDR3: TGTGCCACCAGTGATTGGACCGGGACAGGGCGAACCGGGGAGCTGTTTTTT.

The chain combines TRBV19 with TRBJ2-4; the D call may be TRBD1 or TRBD2 (5 bases each). Germline-derived CDR1 and CDR2 are LNHDA and SQIVND (reference sequence). CDR3 length equals 17 residues. Between the trimmed V and J ends, which lost 3 bases and 3 bases, there was a span of 18 bases. For the CDR3, the DNA is TGTGCCAGTAGTATTGACGGGGACGCGGTAGGCAAAAACATTCAGTACTTC. It encodes CASSIDGDAVGKNIQYF.

The gene calls are TRBV4-3 and TRBJ1-4; TRBD1 agrees at 7 bases. Germline V lookup: CDR1 LGHNA, CDR2 YSLEER. V shed 4 bases and J 5 bases; nucleotides not matched to a gene: 10. CDR3 length equals 16 residues. CDR3 region: CASSPSSGQRNEKLFF. For the CDR3, the DNA is TGCGCCAGCAGCCCCTCGTCGGGACAGCGAAATGAAAAACTGTTTTTT.

This chain connects TRBV5-6 to TRBJ1-2; D is undetermined. The germline V gene has CDR1 SGHDT and CDR2 YYEEEE. Trimming stripped 3 bases from V and 2 bases from J, with 11 bases between. The CDR3 runs 14 residues. DNA for the CDR3: TGTGCCAGCAGCTCTGCGGGGATCAACTATGGCTACACCTTC. Translated: CASSSAGINYGYTF.